What follows are 21 T cell receptor beta chains derived from one specimen sequenced in a study of T cells in Graves' hyperthyroidism and ophthalmopathy. RNA transcripts yielded amplified TCR beta CDR3 regions. The TCR CDR3 first-round RT-PCR relied on the HTBI primer set. TCRdb recomputed calls from the multiplex PCR reads with MiXCR, one row per CDR3 protein. The sample yields about 640,000 distinct CDR3 sequences, under 25% seen once. What was sequenced was blood. Receptors originate from a man aged 30-40 years with Graves' ophthalmopathy.

This clonotype was picked up many times. Written as DNA, the CDR3 is TGTGCCAGCAGCCACAGGGAGAAGGACGAGCAGTACTTC. This encodes CASSHREKDEQYF. The V call is TRBV28, the J call TRBJ2-7; D is perhaps TRBD1 (6 bases). The CDR3 covers 13 residues. Trimming cost V 6 bases and J 5 bases, with 14 bases left between them. Germline CDR1 MDHEN, CDR2 SYDVKM.

Remarks on this clonotype: Since a much larger clone is just one base distant, this may be a read error. The J gene is TRBJ2-7, the V gene TRBV28, with 7 positions matching TRBD1. The CDR3 length is 14 residues. Germline loops: CDR1 MDHEN, CDR2 SYDVKM. The CDR3 nucleotides read TGTGCCGGCAGTCCTAGACAGGGCGTTGGCGAGCAGTACTTC. Translating gives CAGSPRQGVGEQYF.

The chain uses TRBV5-6 and TRBJ2-2, with 8 bases aligning to TRBD2. Germline trimming cut 2 bases from V and 3 bases from J; bases unmatched to any gene: 9. The CDR3 sequence is 17 residues long. Germline CDR1 and CDR2: SGHDT and YYEEEE. The CDR3 nucleotides read TGTGCCAGCAGCTTAAGGGCCGGGGGGGGCTACACCGGGGAGCTGTTTTTT. It specifies CASSLRAGGGYTGELFF.

This clonotype came up many times. The rearrangement uses TRBV3-1 and TRBJ2-1, with 11 bases matching TRBD2. CDR1 and CDR2 from the germline V gene are LGHDT and YNNKEL (reference sequence). This CDR3 spans 16 amino acids. With V trimmed by 4 bases and J by 6 bases, 8 bases remained unmatched. CDR3 amino acids: CASSLHPGLAANEQFF. CDR3 nucleotides: TGTGCCAGCAGCCTGCACCCGGGACTAGCGGCCAATGAGCAGTTCTTC.

This clonotype was seen a few times. J is TRBJ2-5 and V is TRBV6-5, with 12 positions matching TRBD2. Looked up from germline, CDR1 is MNHEY and CDR2 is SVGAGI. The CDR3 runs to 17 residues. V lost 4 bases to trimming and J lost 10 bases; unmatched junction nucleotides: 16. CDR3 sequence (DNA): TGTGCCAGCAGTTGGGACGGAAGGGGACTAGCGGGTGGGGTCCAGTACTTC. Protein sequence: CASSWDGRGLAGGVQYF.

In this sample, this clonotype turned up many times. The rearrangement links TRBV6-1 to TRBJ2-5; 7 bases align to TRBD1. After removal of 0 bases from V and 2 bases from J, the junction contained 18 bases not matched to a gene. The germline V gene has CDR1 MNHNS and CDR2 SASEGT. CDR3 size: 20 residues. The CDR3 DNA reads TGTGCCAGCAGTGAAGCCAAGGTACAGGGGTCGCCAGCTGGTCAAGAGACCCAGTACTTC. Translating gives CASSEAKVQGSPAGQETQYF.

This clonotype showed up many times. The gene calls are TRBV5-5 and TRBJ1-5, with TRBD1 identical over 8 bases. V dropped 4 bases and J dropped 3; count of bases not matched to a gene: 9. CDR1 and CDR2 from the germline V gene are SGHKS and YYEKEE (reference sequence). The CDR3 spans 16 residues. This chain's CDR3 is CASSLTGESYNQPQHF. The CDR3 nucleotides read TGTGCCAGCAGCCTGACAGGGGAGAGCTACAATCAGCCCCAGCATTTT.

This clonotype occurred a few times. This chain joins TRBV6-5 and TRBJ2-3; D may be TRBD2 (5 bases). Germline lookup yields CDR1 MNHEY and CDR2 SVGAGI. Trimming stripped 0 bases from V and 3 bases from J, with 22 bases between. The CDR3 sequence is 19 residues long. Here the CDR3 reads CASSYSSPVLASWTDTQYF. The DNA of the CDR3 is TGTGCCAGCAGTTACTCATCCCCGGTGCTAGCTTCTTGGACAGATACGCAGTATTTT.

The rearrangement uses TRBV28 and TRBJ2-3; 12 bases are a match to TRBD2. Germline lookup yields CDR1 MDHEN and CDR2 SYDVKM. V lost 4 bases, J lost 4 bases, and 6 bases stayed unmatched. The CDR3 length is 16 residues. CDR3 sequence reads: CASSSWGLAGSDTQYF. The DNA of the CDR3 is TGTGCCAGCAGTTCCTGGGGACTAGCGGGTTCAGATACGCAGTATTTT.

This clonotype was counted only a few times. This chain connects TRBV28 to TRBJ1-1, with D possibly being TRBD1 (5 bases). This CDR3 is built from 15 residues. The germline V and J ends were trimmed by 6 bases and 0 bases, with 14 bases remaining between them. In germline, CDR1 is MDHEN, CDR2 SYDVKM. CDR3 sequence (DNA): TGTGCCAGCAGGGCCAGGGTGTTGATGAACACTGAAGCTTTCTTT. It encodes CASRARVLMNTEAFF.

Note on this clonotype: One end of the junction fails to match germline, which may point to a read error. V and J are TRBV28 and TRBJ1-2; D unclear. The length of the CDR3 is 12 residues. Germline V CDR1 and CDR2: MDHEN, SYDVKM. CDR3: CASSLLNHGYTF. CDR3 bases: TGCGCCAGCAGCCTCTTAAACCATGGCTACACCTTC.

This clonotype was recorded many times. This sequence joins TRBV5-5 and TRBJ1-5, with 8 positions matching TRBD1. The V and J ends lost 6 bases and 9 bases, in that order; junction bases with no gene match: 14. CDR1 and CDR2 from the germline V gene are SGHKS and YYEKEE (reference sequence). The CDR3 covers 15 residues. The CDR3 DNA reads TGTGCCAGCACCGAAGGAGGACAGGGAGTTTGGCCCCAGCATTTT. Protein product: CASTEGGQGVWPQHF.

The chain combines TRBV6-9 with TRBJ2-1, with 7 positions matching TRBD2. CDR3 length: 15 residues. The V and J ends lost 3 bases and 3 bases, in that order; junction bases with no gene match: 5. Germline values: CDR1 MNHGY, CDR2 SVAAGI. CDR3: CASSYPGGVYNEQFF. DNA of the CDR3: TGTGCCAGCAGTTACCCGGGAGGAGTCTACAATGAGCAGTTCTTC.

The chain combines TRBV15 with TRBJ2-5; TRBD1 might be the D (6 bases). The CDR3 has 15 residues. The germline V and J ends were trimmed by 4 bases and 2 bases, with 14 bases remaining between them. Germline V gene lookup returns CDR1 LNHNV and CDR2 YYDKDF (reference sequence). CDR3 DNA sequence: TGTGCCACCAGCAACCCACAGGGCGGGCAAGAGACCCAGTACTTC. The encoded protein is CATSNPQGGQETQYF.

This sequence joins TRBV20-1 and TRBJ2-5, with D possibly TRBD2 on 6 matching bases. CDR3 length: 17 residues. The V and J ends lost 5 bases and 2 bases respectively, with 24 bases between them. From germline, CDR1 is DFQATT and CDR2 SNEGSKA (reference sequence). The CDR3, as DNA: TGCAGTGCTCTTCCAGCCGGGGGACCTATGGGACAAGAGACCCAGTACTTC. Translating gives CSALPAGGPMGQETQYF.

This clonotype turned up a few times. This chain connects TRBV11-1 to TRBJ2-1; TRBD2 matches at 7 bases. This CDR3 spans 14 amino acids. In germline, CDR1 is SGHAT, CDR2 FQDESV (reference sequence). V lost 8 bases to trimming and J lost 4 bases; unmatched junction nucleotides: 8. CDR3 loop: CASEETSAYNEQFF. The DNA of the CDR3 is TGTGCCAGCGAGGAAACTAGCGCATACAATGAGCAGTTCTTC.

V gene TRBV3-1 combines with J gene TRBJ1-2; 7 positions match TRBD1. CDR1 LGHDT and CDR2 YNNKEL come from the germline V gene (reference sequence). This CDR3 region has 13 residues. Unmatched junction bases numbered 9, after V lost 4 bases and J lost 10 bases. CDR3 DNA: TGTGCCAGCAGCCTGACAGGGTCCGATGACTACACCTTC. It codes for CASSLTGSDDYTF.

The CDR3 DNA is TGTGCCAGCAGTTACTCGGGTAACGCCAAAAACATTCAGTACTTC. Amino acid sequence: CASSYSGNAKNIQYF. The V call is TRBV6-2 or TRBV6-3, the J call TRBJ2-4; D gene ambiguous. V shed 0 bases and J shed 1 base, with 7 bases lying between them. The CDR3 totals 15 residues. The germline V gene encodes CDR1 MNHEY and CDR2 SVGEGT.

The V and J genes are TRBV28 and TRBJ2-5; D uncertain. V dropped 6 bases and J dropped 5 bases, with 10 bases sitting between them. The CDR3 sequence is 12 residues long. Germline-derived CDR1 and CDR2 are MDHEN and SYDVKM. CDR3 bases: TGTGCCAGCAGGGGGATACGGGAGACCCAGTACTTC. Its translation is CASRGIRETQYF.

This clonotype was seen more than once but under ten times. The chain combines TRBV7-2 with TRBJ2-1, with D possibly being TRBD1 or TRBD2 (5 bases each). Germline assignment: CDR1 SGHTA and CDR2 FQGNSA. This CDR3 has 16 residues. Trimming took off 1 base at V and 2 bases at J, with 12 bases between the two ends. The DNA for the CDR3 is TGTGCCAGCAGCTTAGGGGACGGCGGTCCCTACAATGAGCAGTTCTTC. Amino acid sequence: CASSLGDGGPYNEQFF.

This clonotype was found a few times. The rearrangement uses TRBV27 and TRBJ2-5; 11 bases map to TRBD2. V gave up 4 bases and J gave up 5 bases; unmatched junction bases: 6. Germline V lookup: CDR1 MNHEY, CDR2 SMNVEV (reference sequence). The CDR3 has 15 amino acids. The CDR3: CASSSLLAGVETQYF. The CDR3 DNA reads as TGTGCCAGCAGTTCCCTACTAGCGGGAGTCGAGACCCAGTACTTC.